The 16 T cell receptor beta chains below were found in one sample sequenced in a study of regulatory T cells in long-lasting Graves disease. Libraries of TCR beta came from iRepertoire HTBI primers plus Arm-PCR of CDR3 regions. In TCRdb, the multiplex PCR reads were re-called with MiXCR into one record per CDR3 protein. The sample includes some 600,000 distinct CDR3 sequences, about 16% of them seen just once. Time point indicated: newly diagnosed GD, antithyroid drugs for less than 3 months. There was RNA extracted from PBMCs, and the TCR library was made from it. Another study also made use of these data, one on T cells in Graves' hyperthyroidism and ophthalmopathy.

Sequenced here: peripheral blood mononuclear cells (PBMCs), sampled at new diagnosis, from a patient treated with antithyroid drugs. These receptors were taken from a man between 18 and 35 years old with Graves disease.

This clonotype was observed a few times. This chain joins TRBV12-3 or TRBV12-4 and TRBJ2-1, with 9 bases identical to TRBD1. V shed 5 bases, J shed 5 bases, and the junction held 4 bases outside the gene matches. The CDR3 is 14 residues long. The DNA of the CDR3 is TGTGCCAGCAGTACACGACAGGGGGACAATGAGCAGTTCTTC. Translated, it gives CASSTRQGDNEQFF.

This clonotype appeared a single time. Here the CDR3 reads CASRKTRGATNEKLFF. Here the CDR3 DNA reads TGTGCCAGCAGGAAAACCAGGGGAGCAACTAATGAAAAACTGTTTTTT. The chain uses TRBV6-1 and TRBJ1-4; tentatively, D is TRBD1 (6 bases). V gave up 6 bases and J gave up 0 bases, with 14 bases separating them. Germline V gives CDR1 MNHNS, CDR2 SASEGT. CDR3 length equals 16 residues.

This clonotype was detected many times. The chain employs TRBV2 and TRBJ2-7; 8 bases align to TRBD1. This CDR3 has 20 amino acids. V was clipped by 1 base and J by 1 base; unmatched bases: 18. Germline V gene lookup returns CDR1 SNHLY and CDR2 FYNNEI. CDR3 loop: CASSEEFSGRGRISSYEQYF. CDR3 DNA sequence: TGTGCCAGCAGTGAAGAGTTCTCGGGCAGGGGGCGCATCTCATCCTACGAGCAGTACTTC.

The table lists this clonotype with many counts. The V and J genes are TRBV13 and TRBJ2-3; 7 nucleotides align to TRBD1. V lost 5 bases to trimming and J lost 4 bases; unmatched junction nucleotides: 9. The CDR3 length is 15 residues. In germline, CDR1 is PRHDT, CDR2 FYEKMQ (reference sequence). This CDR3 reads CASSPPDRAPDTQYF. The CDR3, as DNA: TGTGCCAGCAGCCCACCCGACAGGGCCCCAGATACGCAGTATTTT.

The V call is TRBV9, the J call TRBJ2-6; no firm D call. Germline CDR1 is SGDLS and CDR2 is YYNGEE. The CDR3 consists of 11 residues. The V gene lost 6 bases and the J gene lost 4 bases, with 2 bases spanning the gap. The CDR3 bases are TGTGCCAGCAAGGGGGCCAACGTCCTGACTTTC. The encoded protein is CASKGANVLTF.

This chain joins TRBV6-1 and TRBJ1-4; D unclear. CDR1 MNHNS and CDR2 SASEGT come from the germline V gene. Deletions cut 5 bases from V and 8 bases from J, with 15 bases between. The CDR3 totals 14 residues. CDR3 residues: CASSQRPVGEKLFF. Written as DNA, the CDR3 is TGTGCCAGCAGTCAGCGACCCGTTGGGGAAAAACTGTTTTTT.

This CDR3 is CASSSPQNEMNTEAFF. CDR3 bases: TGTGCCAGCAGCTCCCCACAGAACGAGATGAACACTGAAGCTTTCTTT. V is TRBV7-9 and J is TRBJ1-1; no clear D. This CDR3 comprises 16 residues. V lost 4 bases to trimming and J lost 0 bases, with 15 bases between them. Germline CDR1 is SEHNR and CDR2 is FQNEAQ (reference sequence).

CDR3 coding DNA: TGTGCCAGCAGCCCCGCACGCACTAGCGATTCTGAGCAGTTCTTC. Translating gives CASSPARTSDSEQFF. The genes are TRBV11-3 and TRBJ2-1; 7 nucleotides line up with TRBD2. The CDR3 covers 15 residues. The J segment lost 9 bases and the V segment lost 5 bases, leaving 13 bases of the junction unmatched. The germline V gene encodes CDR1 SGHNT and CDR2 YENEEA.

To note about this clonotype: A far larger clone differs by one base, so this is likely a read error. The chain employs TRBV7-6 and TRBJ2-7, with 12 bases lining up with TRBD2. The CDR3 is 14 residues long. V dropped 5 bases and J dropped 7; count of bases not matched to a gene: 6. Germline CDR1 SGHVS, CDR2 FNYEAQ. Here the CDR3 reads CASSQTSGRNEQYF. CDR3 nucleotide sequence: TGTGCCAGCAGCCAGACTAGCGGGAGAAATGAGCAGTACTTC.

This clonotype was counted only a few times. The CDR3 region is CASSYSARGYTF. The CDR3 bases are TGTGCCAGCAGTTACAGCGCGCGTGGCTACACCTTC. V and J are TRBV6-2 or TRBV6-3 and TRBJ1-2; D is ambiguous. Germline CDR1 and CDR2: MNHEY and SVGEGT. The CDR3 runs 12 residues. V gave up 2 bases and J gave up 7 bases, with 8 bases separating them.

The CDR3 reads CASSQTAFEAFF. The DNA for the CDR3 is TGTGCCAGCAGCCAAACGGCCTTTGAAGCTTTCTTT. The J gene is TRBJ1-1, the V gene TRBV7-2, with D unclear. CDR3 length: 12 residues. V was trimmed by 5 bases and J by 7 bases, leaving 11 bases between them. Germline assignment: CDR1 SGHTA and CDR2 FQGNSA. Looking up the rest from reference TRBV7-2 and TRBJ1-1 gives the full variable domain: GAGVSQSPSNKVTEKGKDVELRCDPISGHTALYWYRQSLGQGLEFLIYFQGNSAPDKSGLPSDRFSAERTGGSVSTLTIQRTQQEDSAVYLCASSQTAFEAFFGQGTRLTVV.

The gene calls are TRBV9 and TRBJ2-2; D is undetermined. The V and J ends lost 0 bases and 5 bases respectively, with 8 bases between them. Per germline, CDR1 SGDLS and CDR2 YYNGEE. The CDR3 totals 14 residues. CDR3 amino acids: CASSVEFVTGELFF. The CDR3 bases are TGTGCCAGCAGCGTAGAATTTGTGACCGGGGAGCTGTTTTTT.

There are a few counts of this clonotype. The rearrangement links TRBV24-1 to TRBJ1-5; 10 bases align to TRBD1. CDR1 and CDR2 from the germline V gene are KGHDR and SFDVKD. The CDR3 totals 16 residues. V trimming: 2 bases; J trimming: 2 bases; junction bases outside the gene matches: 2. The chain's CDR3 is CATSDSDRGGNQPQHF. CDR3 bases: TGTGCCACCAGTGATTCGGACAGGGGGGGCAATCAGCCCCAGCATTTT.

This clonotype was detected a few times. This chain connects TRBV6-5 to TRBJ1-1; D is perhaps TRBD1 (5 bases). The CDR3 contains 13 residues. Per the germline V gene, CDR1 is MNHEY and CDR2 is SVGAGI. Trimming left V 0 bases short and J 11 bases short, with 13 bases between. The CDR3 sequence is CASSYSGAGKAFF. The CDR3 DNA is TGTGCCAGCAGTTACTCAGGGGCCGGGAAGGCTTTCTTT.

In its sample, this clonotype was seen many times. This chain joins TRBV28 and TRBJ2-6; tentatively, D is TRBD2 (6 bases). V shed 4 bases and J shed 0 bases, with 13 bases lying between them. Germline CDR1 reads MDHEN; CDR2 reads SYDVKM. CDR3 length: 17 residues. The CDR3 nucleotides are TGTGCCAGCAGTTCGGGACTGTCGTTCTCTGGGGCCAACGTCCTGACTTTC. Its translation is CASSSGLSFSGANVLTF. Together with reference TRBV28 and TRBJ2-6, the CDR3 gives the full variable domain: DVKVTQSSRYLVKRTGEKVFLECVQDMDHENMFWYRQDPGLGLRLIYFSYDVKMKEKGDIPEGYSVSREKKERFSLILESASTNQTSMYLCASSSGLSFSGANVLTFGAGSRLTVL.

The J gene is TRBJ1-1, the V gene TRBV30, with TRBD1 as a possible D gene (5 bases). V lost 5 bases, J lost 0 bases, and 13 bases lay in between. Germline V lookup: CDR1 GTSNPN, CDR2 SVGIG (reference sequence). The length of the CDR3 is 14 residues. Written as DNA, the CDR3 is TGTGCCTGGGGATTGGGGCAGGTGAACACTGAAGCTTTCTTT. It codes for CAWGLGQVNTEAFF.